The 23 T cell receptor beta chains below all came from one sample that was sequenced in a study of blood T cell repertoires in COVID-19. Using immunoSEQ multiplex PCR, the repertoire was profiled, and TCRdb retains in-frame clones only, with some absent. The repertoire includes over 250,000 clones, about 86% of them detected once, and over 4% sits in the top ten. The sample taken for sequencing was PBMCs or T cells enriched from blood (not recorded which). These receptors were taken from a young man with acute COVID-19.

V and J are TRBV5-4 and TRBJ2-2; 8 bases are shared with TRBD2. This CDR3 spans 15 amino acids. V was clipped by 2 bases and J by 2 bases; unmatched bases: 2. The V gene's germline CDR1 is SGHNT and CDR2 YYREEE (reference sequence). CDR3 DNA sequence: TGTGCCAGCAGCTTAAGCGGGAGTAACACCGGGGAGCTGTTTTTT. This gives the protein CASSLSGSNTGELFF.

The chain recombines TRBV10-3 with TRBJ2-7; the match to TRBD2 covers 8 bases. The CDR3 is 12 amino acids. Per germline, CDR1 ENHRY and CDR2 SYGVKD. J was trimmed by 1 base and V by 10 bases; bases with no gene match: 3. CDR3 in amino acids: CATGLGSYEQYV. For the CDR3, the DNA is TGTGCCACGGGACTAGGGTCCTACGAGCAGTACGTC.

The gene calls are TRBV27 and TRBJ1-2, with TRBD1 matching 8 bases. This CDR3 region has 16 residues. With V trimmed by 3 bases and J by 2 bases, 8 bases remained unmatched. The germline gives CDR1 MNHEY, CDR2 SMNVEV (reference sequence). This chain's CDR3 is CASSFGLDRANYGYTF. The CDR3 DNA reads as TGTGCCAGCAGTTTCGGGCTGGACAGGGCGAACTATGGCTACACCTTC.

The rearrangement joins TRBV6-5 to TRBJ2-7; 8 nucleotides match TRBD2. The CDR3 contains 14 residues. Germline-derived CDR1 and CDR2 are MNHEY and SVGAGI. V gave up 6 bases and J gave up 2 bases; unmatched junction bases: 6. CDR3 in DNA: TGTGCCAGCAGGGATCGGACTAGCCCCTACGAGCAGTACGTC. It is translated as CASRDRTSPYEQYV.

V is TRBV3-1 (or the pseudogene TRBV3-2) and J is TRBJ1-4, with D tentatively TRBD1 (6 bases). Germline values: CDR1 LGHDT, CDR2 YNNKEL (reference sequence). V was clipped by 4 bases and J by 8 bases, with 14 bases between them. CDR3 length: 14 amino acids. The CDR3 here is CASSPMTGPEKLFF. The DNA for the CDR3 is TGTGCCAGCAGCCCCATGACAGGTCCGGAAAAACTGTTTTTT.

The genes are TRBV9 and TRBJ1-1; 8 nucleotides align to TRBD1. The CDR3 has 14 residues. The V and J ends lost 2 bases and 4 bases, in that order; junction bases with no gene match: 4. Germline-derived CDR1 and CDR2 are SGDLS and YYNGEE. CDR3 in amino acids: CASSVGQGTTEAFF. CDR3 coding DNA: TGTGCCAGCAGCGTTGGACAGGGTACCACTGAAGCTTTCTTT.

This clone turned up a few times. The rearrangement joins TRBV6-4 to TRBJ2-1; 11 nucleotides match TRBD2. The V segment lost 4 bases and the J segment 4 bases; nucleotides outside the gene matches: 3. Germline V gene sequence: CDR1 MRHNA, CDR2 SNTAGT. CDR3 length: 15 residues. CDR3 in amino acids: CASSVSSGGYNEQFF. Here the CDR3 DNA reads TGTGCCAGCAGTGTGTCTAGCGGGGGGTACAATGAGCAGTTCTTC.

The chain joins TRBV7-2 to TRBJ2-2, with TRBD2 matching over 7 bases. This CDR3 is 15 amino acids long. Unmatched junction bases numbered 6, after V lost 1 base and J lost 7 bases. The germline CDR1 and CDR2 sequences are SGHTA and FQGNSA. The DNA of the CDR3 is TGTGCCAGCAGCTTAGTGCGGGGAGGGAACGGGGAGCTGTTTTTT. Translating it yields CASSLVRGGNGELFF.

The chain combines TRBV4-2 with TRBJ2-1; the match to TRBD2 covers 8 bases. With 0 bases clipped from V and 4 bases from J, the junction kept 5 bases outside the gene matches. This CDR3 comprises 16 residues. Looked up from germline, CDR1 is LGHNA and CDR2 is YNFKEQ. The CDR3 DNA follows: TGTGCCAGCAGCCAAGATCCCAGCGGGGGATACAATGAGCAGTTCTTC. Translated: CASSQDPSGGYNEQFF.

The J gene is TRBJ1-5, the V gene TRBV24-1; D not resolved. Germline CDR1 reads KGHDR; CDR2 reads SFDVKD. CDR3 length: 15 amino acids. V lost 3 bases and J lost 8, with 16 bases in between. The CDR3 coding sequence is TGTGCCACCAGTGATCCCGGGGAGGTGGGAGAGCCCCAGCATTTT. This sequence encodes CATSDPGEVGEPQHF.

With respect to this clone: This CDR3 is also generated by other DNA sequences in the sample. This chain uses TRBV27 with TRBJ1-1; TRBD1 matches at 9 bases. The J segment lost 5 bases and the V segment lost 6 bases, leaving 1 base of the junction unmatched. CDR1 and CDR2 from the germline V gene are MNHEY and SMNVEV (reference sequence). The CDR3 is 12 residues long. The CDR3 region has the DNA TGTGCCAGCAGGACAGGGGGGACTGAAGCTTTCTTT. Its protein is CASRTGGTEAFF.

The chain joins TRBV12-3 or TRBV12-4 to TRBJ2-3; 8 bases match TRBD2. The J segment lost 3 bases and the V segment lost 8 bases, leaving 4 bases of the junction unmatched. The CDR3 sequence is 13 residues long. The chain's CDR3 is CASSSGGTDTQYF. CDR3 DNA sequence: TGTGCCAGCTCCAGCGGGGGAACAGATACGCAGTATTTT.

The V call is TRBV7-9, the J call TRBJ1-2; 7 nucleotides agree with TRBD1. Trimming took 1 base from V and 0 from J; bases not matched to a gene: 2. The CDR3 totals 15 residues. The V gene's germline CDR1 is SEHNR and CDR2 FQNEAQ (reference sequence). For the CDR3, the DNA is TGTGCCAGCAGCTTAGAGGGACAGTCTAACTATGGCTACACCTTC. Amino acid sequence: CASSLEGQSNYGYTF.

In this sample, this clone turned up once. The rearrangement uses TRBV7-6 and TRBJ2-5; maybe TRBD1 (6 bases). Germline V CDR1 and CDR2: SGHVS, FNYEAQ. Trimming removed 0 bases from V and 3 bases from J, with 11 bases in between. The CDR3 totals 15 residues. CDR3 DNA: TGTGCCAGCAGCTTAGCATACGGACAGAAAGAGACCCAGTACTTC. Translation: CASSLAYGQKETQYF.

Remarks on this clone: One end of the junction is discordant with germline, which a read error may explain. J is TRBJ2-5 and V is TRBV5-1; D is unclear. Germline assignment: CDR1 SGHRS and CDR2 YFSETQ. This CDR3 is 12 amino acids long. CDR3 sequence: CASSSDWETQYF. For the CDR3, the DNA is TGTGCCAGCAGCTCAGACTGGGAGACCCAGTACTTC.

The genes are TRBV19 and TRBJ1-1; D unresolved. Per germline, CDR1 LNHDA and CDR2 SQIVND (reference sequence). CDR3 length equals 13 residues. V shed 4 bases and J shed 0 bases, with 6 bases lying between them. CDR3 amino acids: CASSRGLNTEAFF. DNA for the CDR3: TGTGCCAGTAGTAGAGGTTTGAACACTGAAGCTTTCTTT.

The chain recombines TRBV4-2 with TRBJ2-5, with 8 bases lining up with TRBD2. This CDR3 spans 18 amino acids. The germline V gene encodes CDR1 LGHNA and CDR2 YNFKEQ. V was pared by 0 bases and J by 0 bases, with 9 bases of the junction left unmatched. CDR3 sequence reads: CASSQDRGASGHQETQYF. The CDR3 region has the DNA TGTGCCAGCAGCCAAGACCGAGGGGCTAGCGGGCACCAAGAGACCCAGTACTTC.

CDR3 DNA: TGTGCCAGCAGACCAAGGACAGGCTCTAACTATGGCTACACCTTC. This encodes CASRPRTGSNYGYTF. The chain links TRBV5-4 to TRBJ1-2; 7 nucleotides match TRBD1. Germline V CDR1 and CDR2: SGHNT, YYREEE (reference sequence). CDR3 length: 15 amino acids. With V trimmed by 5 bases and J by 0 bases, 7 bases remained unmatched. Full variable domain (missing parts from reference TRBV5-4 and TRBJ1-2): ETGVTQSPTHLIKTRGQQVTLRCSSQSGHNTVSWYQQALGQGPQFIFQYYREEENGRGNFPPRFSGLQFPNYSSELNVNALELDDSALYLCASRPRTGSNYGYTFGSGTRLTVV.

V usage is TRBV2 and J usage is TRBJ1-2; weak D call: TRBD1 (5 bases). CDR1 and CDR2 (germline): SNHLY, FYNNEI. V was cut by 6 bases and J by 4 bases, with 9 bases left in between. The length of the CDR3 is 12 residues. Here the CDR3 DNA reads TGTGCCAGCAGGCAGGGTGGCTATGGCTACACCTTC. Its protein is CASRQGGYGYTF.

The J gene is TRBJ2-1, the V gene TRBV7-3; 13 bases are a match to TRBD2. CDR3 length: 15 amino acids. Germline CDR1 is SGHTA and CDR2 is FQGTGA. J lost 7 bases, V lost 5 bases, and 5 bases had no gene match. CDR3 region: CASSPGLAGANEQFF. CDR3 DNA sequence: TGTGCCAGCAGCCCCGGACTAGCGGGAGCTAATGAGCAGTTCTTC.

The chain is built from TRBV18 and TRBJ1-2; D is possibly TRBD1 (6 bases). The CDR3 is 14 amino acids. V lost 3 bases to trimming and J lost 2 bases, with 10 bases between them. Germline CDR1 is KGHSH and CDR2 is LQKENI. The CDR3 is CASSPKTGNYGYTF. The CDR3 bases are TGTGCCAGCTCACCTAAGACAGGCAACTATGGCTACACCTTC.

The CDR3 here is CASSPSGPSSGNTIYF. The CDR3 bases are TGTGCCAGCAGCCCCTCGGGTCCGAGCTCTGGAAACACCATATATTTT. The rearrangement links TRBV7-9 to TRBJ1-3; D is uncertain. CDR3 size: 16 residues. Germline CDR1 reads SEHNR; CDR2 reads FQNEAQ (reference sequence). Trimming stripped 5 bases from V and 0 bases from J, with 14 bases between.

This clone has more than one count but fewer than ten. The chain recombines TRBV6-5 with TRBJ2-7, with TRBD2 as a possible D gene (7 bases). Trimming left V 7 bases short and J 2 bases short, with 18 bases between. Germline lookup yields CDR1 MNHEY and CDR2 SVGAGI. There are 15 residues in the CDR3. The CDR3 loop reads CASTPQRGGTYEQYV. The CDR3, as DNA: TGTGCCAGCACCCCCCAGCGCGGGGGCACCTACGAGCAGTACGTC.